These 9 T cell receptor beta chains came from one sample sequenced in a study of T-cell reconstitution after alpha-beta-depleted transplantation in children. Preparation of the TCRbeta library used unique molecular identifiers. TCRdb called the PCR reads again in MiXCR, with one record for every CDR3 protein. The sample includes a few hundred thousand distinct CDR3 sequences, roughly a quarter of them seen just once. Source: PBMCs, mostly from graft donor cells, taken 360 days after TCRalphabeta/CD19-depleted stem cell transplant. Receptors were obtained from a female patient aged 2-10 years who had a stem cell transplant for congenital amegakaryocytic thrombocytopenia, so the T cells may come from the graft donor.

The genes are TRBV5-1 and TRBJ1-1; 9 nucleotides align to TRBD1. The CDR3 is 14 amino acids. Per the germline V gene, CDR1 is SGHRS and CDR2 is YFSETQ. The junction had 7 bases not matched to a gene; V was cut back by 0 bases and J by 10 bases. The CDR3 is CASSLEGVTGGAFF. The CDR3 region has the DNA TGCGCCAGCAGCTTGGAAGGCGTGACAGGGGGAGCTTTCTTT.

This clonotype came up a few times. V gene TRBV20-1 combines with J gene TRBJ2-7; D may be TRBD2 (5 bases). CDR1 DFQATT and CDR2 SNEGSKA come from the germline V gene (reference sequence). This CDR3 is 12 amino acids long. Trimming left V 3 bases short and J 3 bases short, with 9 bases between. CDR3 DNA sequence: TGCAGTGCTAGTGCACTAGACTACGAGCAGTACTTC. It yields the protein CSASALDYEQYF.

This clonotype was seen only a few times. The chain combines TRBV29-1 with TRBJ2-1; 9 positions agree with TRBD1. This CDR3 has 14 amino acids. Germline V gene data show CDR1 as SQVTM and CDR2 as ANQGSEA. V shed 6 bases and J 2 bases; nucleotides not matched to a gene: 5. The CDR3 region is CSVDRGYTYNEQFF. The CDR3 DNA sequence: TGCAGCGTGGACAGGGGATACACCTACAATGAGCAGTTCTTC.

This chain connects TRBV4-1 to TRBJ1-2; D remains ambiguous. Deletions cut 1 base from V and 2 bases from J, with 5 bases between. Germline V gene sequence: CDR1 MGHRA, CDR2 YSYEKL. CDR3 size: 13 residues. Here the CDR3 reads CASSQVRNYGYTF. CDR3 sequence (DNA): TGCGCCAGCAGCCAAGTGAGGAACTATGGCTACACCTTC.

This clonotype was seen a few times. The chain has TRBV2 and TRBJ2-7; tentatively, D is TRBD1 (6 bases). V was shortened by 4 bases and J by 2 bases, with 27 bases between the two germline ends. Germline CDR1 reads SNHLY; CDR2 reads FYNNEI. The CDR3 consists of 19 residues. The CDR3: CASSAQRKIQGFGTYEQYF. The CDR3 DNA is TGTGCCAGCAGTGCACAAAGGAAAATACAGGGATTCGGAACCTACGAGCAGTACTTC.

The CDR3 here is CASSLDDSGANVLTF. CDR3 sequence (DNA): TGTGCCAGCAGCTTGGACGACTCTGGGGCCAACGTCCTGACTTTC. The genes are TRBV7-7 and TRBJ2-6; unclear D gene. Trimming cost V 3 bases and J 0 bases, with 6 bases left between them. This CDR3 is built from 15 residues. Germline V gives CDR1 SSHAT, CDR2 FNYEAQ (reference sequence).

This clonotype was observed a handful of times. The V and J genes are TRBV30 and TRBJ2-7; no definite D call. The V gene lost 0 bases and the J gene lost 4 bases, with 7 bases spanning the gap. The CDR3 totals 12 residues. The V gene's germline CDR1 is GTSNPN and CDR2 SVGIG (reference sequence). The CDR3 sequence is CAWSVRHYEQYF. DNA for the CDR3: TGTGCCTGGAGTGTACGCCATTACGAGCAGTACTTC.

This clonotype was recorded only once. This chain links TRBV24-1 with TRBJ2-7; D perhaps matches TRBD2 (6 bases). The CDR3 runs to 15 residues. Germline CDR1 and CDR2: KGHDR and SFDVKD. Trimming cost V 3 bases and J 3 bases, with 14 bases left between them. The CDR3 DNA sequence: TGTGCCACCAGTGATCCCAGCCGGGGGATCTACGAGCAGTACTTC. This codes for CATSDPSRGIYEQYF.

This clonotype was counted at least ten times. This chain uses TRBV28 with TRBJ2-1, with 10 nucleotides matching TRBD2. This CDR3 contains 15 residues. V was pared by 7 bases and J by 7 bases, with 10 bases of the junction left unmatched. Per the germline V gene, CDR1 is MDHEN and CDR2 is SYDVKM. CDR3 region: CASNAVFSGRNEQFF. The DNA of the CDR3 is TGTGCCAGCAATGCCGTGTTTAGCGGGAGGAATGAGCAGTTCTTC.